This TCR beta chain was sequenced for a study of blood T cells in healthy people across ages. Alongside a J-beta primer mix, a sample-barcoded 5' primer served in a second PCR lasting 7 to 11 cycles. TCRdb used MiXCR to reprocess the 5' RACE reads, holding one entry per CDR3 protein. The data show some 930,000 distinct CDR3 sequences, almost 30% seen once. This CDR3 is 14 amino acids long. Trimming cost V 7 bases and J 6 bases, with 15 bases left between them. Germline CDR1 and CDR2: MNHEY and SVGEGT. These data also formed part of another study, on T cells of mothers and their children.

Sequencing was performed on blood. This sequence originates from a woman in her thirties or forties in good health. This chain connects TRBV6-2 or TRBV6-3 to TRBJ2-2; D possibly uses TRBD1 or TRBD2 (5 bases each). This chain's CDR3 is CASNLPEGSGELFF. The CDR3 coding sequence is TGTGCCAGCAATCTACCAGAGGGGTCCGGGGAGCTGTTTTTT.